The T cell receptor (beta chain) described here comes from a study of shared clonotypes between healthy human individuals. Overall study results and limits: Approximately 4.9% of naive CD4 clonotypes were shared across a handful of donors.

The naive CD8 population came from CD45RO-negative cells selected for CCR7, without terminally differentiated effector memory CD45RA+ cells. Turning to this clone: Its antigen is currently unknown.

The germline V gene has CDR1 SGHAT and CDR2 FQNNGV. V trimming: 4 bases; J trimming: 3 bases; junction bases outside the gene matches: 4. The CDR3 sequence is 14 residues long. Sequencing was performed with immunoSEQ multiplex PCR; in TCRdb, only in-frame clones are kept and a portion is missing. The profile shows more than 2 million clones, just under 95% of them singletons. Sequencing was performed on naive CD8+ T cells sorted from blood. J is TRBJ2-3 and V is TRBV11-2, with 7 bases matching TRBD2. The sequence was collected from a man aged 18 to 30 in good health. The DNA for the CDR3 is TGTGCCAGCAGCTCGGACGGGAGGACAGATACGCAGTATTTT. This encodes CASSSDGRTDTQYF.